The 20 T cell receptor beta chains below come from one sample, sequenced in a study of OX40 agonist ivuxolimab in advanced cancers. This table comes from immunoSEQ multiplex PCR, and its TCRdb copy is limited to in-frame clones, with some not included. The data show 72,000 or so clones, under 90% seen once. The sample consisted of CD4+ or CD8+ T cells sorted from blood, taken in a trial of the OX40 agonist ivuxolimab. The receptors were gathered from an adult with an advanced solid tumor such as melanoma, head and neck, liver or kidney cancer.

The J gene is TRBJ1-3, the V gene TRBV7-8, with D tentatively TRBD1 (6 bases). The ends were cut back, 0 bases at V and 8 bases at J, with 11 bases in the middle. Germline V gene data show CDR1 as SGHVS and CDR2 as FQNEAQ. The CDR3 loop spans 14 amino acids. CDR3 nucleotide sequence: TGTGCCAGCAGCTTAGCTCGAGGGGGACACACCATATATTTT. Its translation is CASSLARGGHTIYF.

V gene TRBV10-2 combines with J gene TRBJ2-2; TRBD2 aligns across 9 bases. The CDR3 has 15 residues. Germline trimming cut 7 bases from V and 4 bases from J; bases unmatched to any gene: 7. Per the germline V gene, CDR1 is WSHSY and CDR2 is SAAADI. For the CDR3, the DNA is TGCGCCAGCACAGGAGCGGGGGGTATCACCGGGGAGCTGTTTTTT. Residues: CASTGAGGITGELFF.

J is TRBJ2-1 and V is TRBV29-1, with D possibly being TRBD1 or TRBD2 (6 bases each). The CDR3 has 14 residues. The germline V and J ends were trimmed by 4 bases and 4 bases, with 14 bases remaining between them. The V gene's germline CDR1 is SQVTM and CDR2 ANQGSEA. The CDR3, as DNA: TGCAGCGTTGCGGGGGCCAACTTTTACAATGAGCAGTTCTTC. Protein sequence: CSVAGANFYNEQFF.

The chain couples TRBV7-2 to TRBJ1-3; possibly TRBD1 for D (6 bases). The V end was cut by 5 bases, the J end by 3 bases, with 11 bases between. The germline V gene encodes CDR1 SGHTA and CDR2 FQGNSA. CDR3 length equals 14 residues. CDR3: CASSEQGGGNTIYF. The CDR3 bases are TGTGCCAGCAGCGAACAGGGTGGTGGAAACACCATATATTTT.

This CDR3 reads CASSSRTSGGASEQFF. CDR3 DNA: TGCGCCAGCAGCTCGCGGACTAGCGGGGGGGCGAGTGAGCAGTTCTTC. V and J are TRBV5-1 and TRBJ2-1; 15 nucleotides align to TRBD2. J gave up 9 bases and V 3 bases, and 7 bases lay outside the gene matches. This CDR3 is 16 amino acids long. Germline V gene data show CDR1 as SGHRS and CDR2 as YFSETQ.

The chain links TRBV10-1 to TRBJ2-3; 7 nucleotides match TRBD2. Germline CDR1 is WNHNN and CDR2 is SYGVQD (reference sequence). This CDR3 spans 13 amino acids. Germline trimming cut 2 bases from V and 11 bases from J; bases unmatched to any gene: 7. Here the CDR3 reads CASSEGSRGRQYF. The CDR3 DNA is TGCGCCAGCAGTGAGGGGTCCCGCGGGAGGCAGTATTTT.

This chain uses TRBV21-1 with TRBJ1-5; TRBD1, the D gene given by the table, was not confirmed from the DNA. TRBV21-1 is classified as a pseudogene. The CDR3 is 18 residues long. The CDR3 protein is CASSKHRDIGMYRWPQHF. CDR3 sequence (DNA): TGTGCCAGCAGCAAACATAGGGACATCGGAATGTATCGTTGGCCCCAGCATTTT.

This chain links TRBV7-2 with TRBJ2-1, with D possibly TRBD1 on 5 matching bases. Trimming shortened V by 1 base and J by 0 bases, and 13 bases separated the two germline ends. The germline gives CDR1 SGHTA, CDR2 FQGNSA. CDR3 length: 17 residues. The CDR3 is CASSLGSWGSSYNEQFF. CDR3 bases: TGTGCCAGCAGCTTAGGTTCGTGGGGCAGCTCCTACAATGAGCAGTTCTTC.

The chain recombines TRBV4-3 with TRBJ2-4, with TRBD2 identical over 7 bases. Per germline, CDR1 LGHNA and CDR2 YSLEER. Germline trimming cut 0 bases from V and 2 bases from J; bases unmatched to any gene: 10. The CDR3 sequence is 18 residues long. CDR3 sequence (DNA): TGCGCCAGCAGCCAAGAACCGAGGACGGGAGGAACCAAAAACATTCAGTACTTC. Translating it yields CASSQEPRTGGTKNIQYF.

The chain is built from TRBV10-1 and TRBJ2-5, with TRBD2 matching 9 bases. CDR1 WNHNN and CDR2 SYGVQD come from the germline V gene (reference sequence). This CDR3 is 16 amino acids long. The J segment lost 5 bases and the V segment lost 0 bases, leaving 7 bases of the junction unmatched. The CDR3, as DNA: TGCGCCAGCAGTGAGTCGGCCAGCGGGAGGCTCGAGACCCAGTACTTC. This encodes CASSESASGRLETQYF.

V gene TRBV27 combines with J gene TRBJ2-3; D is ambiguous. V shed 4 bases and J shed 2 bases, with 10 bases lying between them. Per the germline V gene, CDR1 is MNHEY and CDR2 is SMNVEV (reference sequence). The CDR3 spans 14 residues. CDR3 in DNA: TGTGCCAGCAGTTCCTACGTGGCCACAGATACGCAGTATTTT. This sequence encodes CASSSYVATDTQYF.

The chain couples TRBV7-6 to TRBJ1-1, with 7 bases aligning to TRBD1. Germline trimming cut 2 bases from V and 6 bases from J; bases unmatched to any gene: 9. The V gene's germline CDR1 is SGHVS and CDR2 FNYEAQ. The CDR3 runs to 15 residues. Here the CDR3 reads CASSLRPTGSAEAFF. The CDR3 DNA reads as TGTGCCAGCAGCTTAAGGCCGACAGGGTCTGCTGAAGCTTTCTTT.

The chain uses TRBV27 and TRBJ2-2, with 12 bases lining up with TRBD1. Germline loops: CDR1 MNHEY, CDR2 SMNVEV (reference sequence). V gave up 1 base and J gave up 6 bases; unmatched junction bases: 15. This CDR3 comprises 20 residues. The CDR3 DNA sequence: TGTGCCAGCAGTTTATTTCCGGGACAGGGGGCCTTTTTTGCGGCCGGGGAGCTGTTTTTT. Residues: CASSLFPGQGAFFAAGELFF.

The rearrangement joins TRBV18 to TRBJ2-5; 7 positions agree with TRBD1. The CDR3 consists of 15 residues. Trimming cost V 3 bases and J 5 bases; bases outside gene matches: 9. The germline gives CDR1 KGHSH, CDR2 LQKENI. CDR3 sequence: CASSPKSDRAETQYF. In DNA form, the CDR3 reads TGTGCCAGCTCACCGAAATCCGACAGGGCGGAGACCCAGTACTTC.

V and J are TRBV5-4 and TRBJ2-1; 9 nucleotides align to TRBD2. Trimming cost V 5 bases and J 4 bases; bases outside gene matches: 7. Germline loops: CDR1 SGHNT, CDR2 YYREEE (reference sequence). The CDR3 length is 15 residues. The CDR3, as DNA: TGTGCCAGCAGGTACACTAGCGGGCAATACAATGAGCAGTTCTTC. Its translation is CASRYTSGQYNEQFF.

This CDR3 reads CAIGEYETEAFF. The CDR3 coding sequence is TGTGCCATCGGGGAGTATGAGACTGAAGCTTTCTTT. The genes are TRBV10-3 and TRBJ1-1; D is unresolved. The V end was cut by 8 bases, the J end by 5 bases, with 12 bases between. Germline-derived CDR1 and CDR2 are ENHRY and SYGVKD. The CDR3 covers 12 residues.

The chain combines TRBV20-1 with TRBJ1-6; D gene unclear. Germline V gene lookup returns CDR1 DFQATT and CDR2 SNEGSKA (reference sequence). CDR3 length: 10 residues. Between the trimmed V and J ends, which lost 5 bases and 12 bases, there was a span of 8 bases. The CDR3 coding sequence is TGCAGTGCTGAGGCGGAACCCCTCCACTTT. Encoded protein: CSAEAEPLHF.

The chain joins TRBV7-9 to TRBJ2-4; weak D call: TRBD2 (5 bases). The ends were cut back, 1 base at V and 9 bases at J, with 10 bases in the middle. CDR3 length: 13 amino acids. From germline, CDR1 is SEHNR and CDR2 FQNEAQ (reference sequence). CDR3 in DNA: TGTGCCAGCAGCTTAGGACCCGAGGGCATTCAGTACTTC. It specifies CASSLGPEGIQYF.

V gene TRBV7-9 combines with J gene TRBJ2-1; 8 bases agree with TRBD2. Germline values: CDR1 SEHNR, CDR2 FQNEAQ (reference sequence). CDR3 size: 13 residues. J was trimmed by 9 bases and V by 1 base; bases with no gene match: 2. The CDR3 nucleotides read TGTGCCAGCAGCTTAGTGGCGGGAGGTGAGCAGTTCTTC. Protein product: CASSLVAGGEQFF. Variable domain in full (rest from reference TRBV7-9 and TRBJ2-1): DTGVSQNPRHKITKRGQNVTFRCDPISEHNRLYWYRQTLGQGPEFLTYFQNEAQLEKSRLLSDRFSAERPKGSFSTLEIQRTEQGDSAMYLCASSLVAGGEQFFGPGTRLTVL.

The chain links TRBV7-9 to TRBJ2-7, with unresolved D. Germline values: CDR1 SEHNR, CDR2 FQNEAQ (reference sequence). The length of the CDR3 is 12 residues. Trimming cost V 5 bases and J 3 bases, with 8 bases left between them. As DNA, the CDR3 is TGTGCCAGCAGCCATGGCCACTACGAGCAGTACTTC. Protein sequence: CASSHGHYEQYF.